These 17 T cell receptor beta chains were sequenced from one sample in a study of beta chain features in type 1 diabetes. The study reverse transcribed the entire isolated RNA, so it sequenced expressed TCRB transcripts. TCRdb keeps only in-frame clones here, not all; method: immunoSEQ multiplex PCR. This sample has some 200,000 clones; about 11% occur once, and the top ten carry 1% to 1.5%. Sequenced: central memory CD4+ T cells from blood. The receptors derive from a man aged 18-30 years in good health.

Turning to this clone: This same CDR3 is encoded by further DNA sequences in the sample. The genes are TRBV30 and TRBJ2-5, with D possibly TRBD2 on 7 matching bases. CDR1 is GTSNPN and CDR2 is SVGIG in the germline V gene (reference sequence). The CDR3 runs to 14 residues. V was cut by 0 bases and J by 5 bases, with 13 bases left in between. CDR3 DNA sequence: TGTGCCTGGAGTGTACGGGGGGCGCAGGAGACCCAGTACTTC. Encoded protein: CAWSVRGAQETQYF.

The genes are TRBV30 and TRBJ2-1; 9 bases are a match to TRBD1. The V and J ends lost 3 bases and 6 bases, in that order; junction bases with no gene match: 15. The CDR3 consists of 17 residues. CDR1 and CDR2 from the germline V gene are GTSNPN and SVGIG (reference sequence). The CDR3 sequence is CAWRSARQGVTSNEQFF. The DNA of the CDR3 is TGTGCCTGGAGGTCGGCAAGACAGGGGGTAACAAGCAATGAGCAGTTCTTC.

This clone was picked up a small number of times. The chain carries TRBV30 and TRBJ1-5; no clear D gene. Looked up from germline, CDR1 is GTSNPN and CDR2 is SVGIG (reference sequence). The CDR3 loop spans 13 amino acids. V lost 4 bases to trimming and J lost 2 bases, with 9 bases between them. The DNA of the CDR3 is TGTGCCTGGACGGGTGGTGGCAATCAGCCCCAGCATTTT. Protein product: CAWTGGGNQPQHF. Drawing the rest from reference TRBV30 and TRBJ1-5, the complete variable domain is SQTIHQWPATLVQPVGSPLSLECTVEGTSNPNLYWYRQAAGRGLQLLFYSVGIGQISSEVPQNLSASRPQDRQFILSSKKLLLSDSGFYLCAWTGGGNQPQHFGDGTRLSIL.

This clone was picked up a small number of times. This chain connects TRBV20-1 to TRBJ1-2; tentatively, D is TRBD1 (5 bases). This CDR3 spans 10 amino acids. CDR1 is DFQATT, CDR2 SNEGSKA, per germline (reference sequence). Deletions cut 5 bases from V and 7 bases from J, with 8 bases between. The CDR3 spells CSALTGGYTF. The CDR3 region has the DNA TGCAGTGCTCTTACAGGTGGCTACACCTTC.

The sample holds a few counts of this clone. CDR3 protein: CASSVTGGNEQFF. Here the CDR3 DNA reads TGCGCCAGCAGCGTCACAGGGGGAAATGAGCAGTTCTTC. This chain joins TRBV5-1 and TRBJ2-1; the match to TRBD1 covers 8 bases. V lost 4 bases to trimming and J lost 7 bases; unmatched junction nucleotides: 4. The CDR3 extends over 13 amino acids. Per germline, CDR1 SGHRS and CDR2 YFSETQ.

The genes are TRBV6-5 and TRBJ1-1, with no clear D. The V end was cut by 5 bases, the J end by 2 bases, with 12 bases between. Per germline, CDR1 MNHEY and CDR2 SVGAGI. The CDR3 extends over 14 amino acids. CDR3 in amino acids: CASSRSRKNTEAFF. The CDR3, as DNA: TGTGCCAGCAGTCGATCGAGGAAAAACACTGAAGCTTTCTTT.

This clone has just a few counts. The chain joins TRBV27 to TRBJ2-5; TRBD1 might be the D (6 bases). This CDR3 comprises 14 residues. V lost 5 bases, J lost 4 bases, and 14 bases lay in between. Germline CDR1 and CDR2: MNHEY and SMNVEV (reference sequence). The DNA for the CDR3 is TGTGCCAGCAGTCGCAGGACAGCACGAGAGACCCAGTACTTC. This codes for CASSRRTARETQYF.

This rearrangement joins TRBV5-1 to TRBJ1-1, with a tentative D call TRBD1 (5 bases). V was cut by 7 bases and J by 1 base, with 11 bases left in between. This CDR3 has 13 amino acids. Germline V gene data show CDR1 as SGHRS and CDR2 as YFSETQ. The CDR3: CASVRDPNTEAFF. The CDR3, as DNA: TGCGCCAGCGTCAGGGATCCGAACACTGAAGCTTTCTTT.

This clone showed up many times. This chain connects TRBV28 to TRBJ2-7; the D gene is possibly TRBD2 (6 bases). This CDR3 spans 15 amino acids. The V end was cut by 5 bases, the J end by 2 bases, with 16 bases between. Germline CDR1 MDHEN, CDR2 SYDVKM. Written as DNA, the CDR3 is TGTGCCAGCAGTGGGGCGGGGATTGTCGCCTACGAGCAGTACTTC. Its translation is CASSGAGIVAYEQYF.

To note about this clone: It may be a read error: a sequence one base away is much more abundant. This chain uses TRBV7-9 with TRBJ2-7; TRBD2 matches at 8 bases. Germline CDR1 is SEHNR and CDR2 is FQNEAQ (reference sequence). This CDR3 comprises 15 residues. J was trimmed by 2 bases and V by 4 bases; bases with no gene match: 7. The CDR3 DNA follows: TGTGCCAGCAGCTGCTCCTCGGGACTAGCCTACGAGCAGTACTTC. This sequence encodes CASSCSSGLAYEQYF.

The chain is built from TRBV27 and TRBJ2-7; the D gene is possibly TRBD1 (6 bases). Germline V gene lookup returns CDR1 MNHEY and CDR2 SMNVEV (reference sequence). The CDR3 spans 15 residues. V was trimmed by 4 bases and J by 5 bases, leaving 18 bases between them. The CDR3 coding sequence is TGTGCCAGCAGTTCCCGCGGACAGACCCGCAACGAGCAGTACTTC. Its protein is CASSSRGQTRNEQYF.

This clone was found a few times. V gene TRBV15 combines with J gene TRBJ1-3, with D unresolved. The V gene lost 5 bases and the J gene lost 4 bases, with 9 bases spanning the gap. The CDR3 extends over 13 amino acids. Germline V gene sequence: CDR1 LNHNV, CDR2 YYDKDF (reference sequence). DNA of the CDR3: TGTGCCACCAGCCCTACCTGGGGAAACACCATATATTTT. It translates to CATSPTWGNTIYF.

V is TRBV11-2 and J is TRBJ2-7; 7 bases agree with TRBD1. This CDR3 is built from 14 residues. The J segment lost 5 bases and the V segment lost 3 bases, leaving 7 bases of the junction unmatched. Germline V CDR1 and CDR2: SGHAT, FQNNGV. Here the CDR3 DNA reads TGTGCCAGCAGCTTGAGACAGGGTATCCACGAGCAGTACTTC. Amino acid sequence: CASSLRQGIHEQYF.

J is TRBJ1-5 and V is TRBV20-1, with D maybe TRBD1 (6 bases). CDR1 and CDR2 (germline): DFQATT, SNEGSKA (reference sequence). This CDR3 comprises 11 residues. V was trimmed by 5 bases and J by 9 bases, leaving 11 bases between them. This CDR3 reads CSAAGDTPQHF. The CDR3 nucleotides are TGCAGTGCTGCAGGGGATACGCCCCAGCATTTT.

This clone was seen repeatedly, ten times or more. The DNA of the CDR3 is TGCGCCAGCAGCCAATGGACAGGGGCTCGTAATGAAAAACTGTTTTTT. Residues: CASSQWTGARNEKLFF. The gene calls are TRBV4-3 and TRBJ1-4; TRBD1 agrees at 9 bases. Germline CDR1 and CDR2: LGHNA and YSLEER. The CDR3 has 16 amino acids. With V trimmed by 2 bases and J by 4 bases, 5 bases remained unmatched.

This clone turned up a few times. This chain joins TRBV2 and TRBJ2-1; possible D gene TRBD2, 6 bases. The CDR3 runs 19 residues. Germline assignment: CDR1 SNHLY and CDR2 FYNNEI. Trimming removed 0 bases from V and 0 bases from J, with 18 bases in between. CDR3 residues: CASSEAFGGLLSSYNEQFF. The CDR3 DNA reads TGTGCCAGCAGTGAAGCCTTCGGGGGACTCCTAAGCTCCTACAATGAGCAGTTCTTC.

The V gene is TRBV6-5, the J gene TRBJ1-1, with D unresolved. Trimming stripped 6 bases from V and 11 bases from J, with 19 bases between. Germline CDR1 MNHEY, CDR2 SVGAGI. The CDR3 extends over 13 amino acids. The CDR3 region is CASSPGLSASAFF. CDR3 in DNA: TGTGCCAGCAGCCCTGGGCTTTCAGCGTCGGCTTTCTTT.